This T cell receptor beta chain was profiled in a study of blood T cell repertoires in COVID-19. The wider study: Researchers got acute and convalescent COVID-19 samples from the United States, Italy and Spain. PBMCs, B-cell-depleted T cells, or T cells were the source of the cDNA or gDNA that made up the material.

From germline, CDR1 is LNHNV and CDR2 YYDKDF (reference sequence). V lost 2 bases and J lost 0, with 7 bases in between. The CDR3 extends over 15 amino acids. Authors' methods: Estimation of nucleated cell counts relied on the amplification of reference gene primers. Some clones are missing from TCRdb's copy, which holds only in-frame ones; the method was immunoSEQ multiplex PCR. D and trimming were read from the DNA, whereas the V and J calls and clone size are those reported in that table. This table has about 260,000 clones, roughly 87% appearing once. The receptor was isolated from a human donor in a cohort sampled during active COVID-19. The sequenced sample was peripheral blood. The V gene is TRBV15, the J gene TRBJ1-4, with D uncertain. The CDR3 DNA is TGTGCCACCAGCAGAAACCGCGCAACTAATGAAAAACTGTTTTTT. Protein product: CATSRNRATNEKLFF.